This T cell receptor beta chain derives from a study of OX40 agonist ivuxolimab in advanced cancers. Background on the whole study: Ivuxolimab was an agonistic, fully human IgG2 monoclonal antibody directed against OX40 (CD134), a costimulatory receptor. Of the approximately 54 patients in dose escalation, about 20 had hepatocellular carcinoma, roughly 15 had melanoma, 9 had renal cell carcinoma and 9 had head and neck cancer. Partial responses occurred in three dose-escalation patients: two with cutaneous melanoma and one with hepatocellular carcinoma. Patients were allowed to have had prior anti-PD-1, anti-PD-L1 or anti-CTLA-4 therapy, and around two fifths of the dose-escalation patients had been treated with checkpoint inhibitors. Intravenous ivuxolimab was administered to patients every 2 weeks at six dose levels: 0.01, 0.1, 0.3, 1.5, 3 and 10 mg/kg. The paper covers the monotherapy dose-escalation part of the phase I ivuxolimab trial, which included N ≈ 52 patients. The dose-escalation cohort was roughly 87% male with a mean age of approximately 60 years, ranging from roughly 23 to 80. The point of sequencing TCRbeta in the periphery was to test whether ivuxolimab changed TCR sequence diversity and drove clonal T-cell expansion. Beyond this particular receptor, the publication reports: On average, CD8+ T cells showed more expanded clones than CD4+ T cells after ivuxolimab. The antigen specificity of the clonally expanded peripheral T cells was not determined. In partial responders in the 0.1-3.0 mg/kg groups, normalized peripheral clonal expansion was found to be among the lowest, especially among CD8+ T cells. Low levels of normalized T-cell clonal expansion were also seen in some nonresponding patients. At doses of 0.1 to 3.0 mg/kg, clonal expansion of both CD4+ and CD8+ blood T cells was observed from baseline to week 6.

Remarks on this clone: There is no known antigen for this receptor. Nothing much larger sits one base from this clone, and base qualities are not available.

The trial excluded patients who had a history of autoimmune disease or who were on systemic immunosuppression. Peripheral blood for TCR sequencing was collected from all dose cohorts at baseline, on cycle 4 day 1, and on cycle 7 day 1. Samples were obtained from an open-label, multicenter, first-in-human phase I dose-escalation trial of ivuxolimab. Adults with locally advanced or metastatic melanoma, renal cell, hepatocellular, or head and neck squamous cell carcinoma were enrolled in the trial. Before TCR sequencing, CD4+ T cells and CD8+ T cells were sorted from peripheral blood as separate populations. To sequence the TCRbeta CDR3 region, genomic DNA was isolated from the sorted cells. The immunoSEQ Assay was used to sequence the TCRbeta CDR3 regions. This immuneACCESS table, as held by TCRdb, lists in-frame sequences with V and J called but not all clones. Of the missing ones, under half trace to an unresolved V gene in checked studies; the others have no known cause. In all, the sample holds 60,000 to 65,000 clones, and about 83% of those were seen once. The ten largest clonotypes hold 9.8% of the sample.

The sample here was CD4+ or CD8+ T cells sorted from blood, taken in a trial of the OX40 agonist ivuxolimab. The TCR comes from an adult with an advanced solid tumor such as melanoma, head and neck, liver or kidney cancer.

The DNA sequence is TGTGCCAGCAGCTGGGGATCGGAAGAGACCCAGTACTTC. Its protein is CASSWGSEETQYF. The sequence is built from TRBV7-2 and TRBJ2-5; the D gene is not confidently resolved. V and J lose 4 bases and 3 bases, and a span of 9 bases separates them. The CDR3, from cysteine to phenylalanine, totals 13 residues. This entry keeps only the CDR3 DNA: 39 bases, framed from base 1. From a lookup of the germline V gene, CDR1 and CDR2 are SGHTA and FQGNSA. Extended through the reference TRBV7-2 and TRBJ2-5 proteins, this CDR3 yields the full variable domain: GAGVSQSPSNKVTEKGKDVELRCDPISGHTALYWYRQSLGQGLEFLIYFQGNSAPDKSGLPSDRFSAERTGGSVSTLTIQRTQQEDSAVYLCASSWGSEETQYFGPGTRLLVL.